These 6 T cell receptor beta chains came from one sample sequenced in a study of T cells in Graves' hyperthyroidism and ophthalmopathy. It was RNA transcripts that yielded the amplified TCR beta CDR3 regions. First-round RT-PCR targeting the TCR CDR3 was performed with the HTBI primer set. TCRdb used MiXCR to reprocess the multiplex PCR reads, holding one entry per CDR3 protein. The sample yields some 500,000 distinct CDR3 sequences, 13% to 15% seen once. The sample consisted of blood. The receptors were sampled from a woman aged 18-29 years with Graves' hyperthyroidism.

In its sample, this clonotype was seen many times. The chain uses TRBV7-9 and TRBJ2-1; TRBD2 matches at 11 bases. The CDR3 is 16 residues long. The V segment lost 2 bases and the J segment 7 bases; nucleotides outside the gene matches: 7. From germline, CDR1 is SEHNR and CDR2 FQNEAQ (reference sequence). The CDR3: CASSLTGTSGSNEQFF. In DNA, the CDR3 is TGTGCCAGCAGCTTAACCGGGACTAGCGGCTCTAATGAGCAGTTCTTC.

The gene calls are TRBV20-1 and TRBJ1-3; D not resolved. This CDR3 spans 13 amino acids. V was shortened by 7 bases and J by 4 bases, with 14 bases between the two germline ends. Germline V lookup: CDR1 DFQATT, CDR2 SNEGSKA (reference sequence). The CDR3 DNA is TGCAGTGTTTTAGGGAGCGGCGGAAACACCATATATTTT. Protein: CSVLGSGGNTIYF.

This clonotype was seen more than once but under ten times. This chain joins TRBV28 and TRBJ1-1; possible D gene TRBD1, 5 bases. With 6 bases removed from V and 0 bases from J, the gap between germline ends came to 8 bases. Germline CDR1 is MDHEN and CDR2 is SYDVKM. The CDR3 length is 13 residues. The CDR3 sequence is CASRDTLNTEAFF. CDR3 bases: TGTGCCAGCAGGGACACCTTGAACACTGAAGCTTTCTTT. Using reference TRBV28 and TRBJ1-1 for the parts outside the CDR3, the full variable domain is DVKVTQSSRYLVKRTGEKVFLECVQDMDHENMFWYRQDPGLGLRLIYFSYDVKMKEKGDIPEGYSVSREKKERFSLILESASTNQTSMYLCASRDTLNTEAFFGQGTRLTVV.

The table lists this clonotype with many counts. The chain employs TRBV30 and TRBJ2-5; D is unresolved. The CDR3 is made up of 14 amino acids. Per germline, CDR1 GTSNPN and CDR2 SVGIG (reference sequence). The ends were cut back, 4 bases at V and 1 base at J, with 13 bases in the middle. CDR3 DNA: TGTGCCTGGACCTTCGTGGAACCCCAAGAGACCCAGTACTTC. Encoded protein: CAWTFVEPQETQYF.

In this sample, this clonotype turned up once. The rearrangement links TRBV5-4 to TRBJ1-6, with D unclear. The CDR3 contains 17 residues. The germline V and J ends were trimmed by 0 bases and 5 bases, with 15 bases remaining between them. Germline V gives CDR1 SGHNT, CDR2 YYREEE (reference sequence). CDR3 region: CASSLVAARTNNSPLHF. CDR3 coding DNA: TGTGCCAGCAGCTTGGTGGCAGCGAGGACCAATAATTCACCCCTCCACTTT.

The chain employs TRBV5-1 and TRBJ2-7; a weak D match, TRBD1 (6 bases). Germline V gene lookup returns CDR1 SGHRS and CDR2 YFSETQ. Trimming took off 0 bases at V and 5 bases at J, with 12 bases between the two ends. The CDR3 runs 14 residues. The CDR3 DNA follows: TGCGCCAGCAGCTTGGGGACAGCTGGGGACGAGCAGTACGTC. Protein product: CASSLGTAGDEQYV.